The 10 T cell receptor beta chains listed next were all sequenced from one sample in a study of T cell changes during pregnancy in multiple sclerosis. Data came from immunoSEQ multiplex PCR; TCRdb stores just in-frame clones and leaves some out. This sample has about 70,000 clones, with around 94% found just once. The sample was peripheral blood, taken in the second trimester of pregnancy. These receptors originate from a female donor in good health, enrolled as a control in a pregnancy study.

J is TRBJ1-2 and V is TRBV6-5; D call uncertain. Germline V gene lookup returns CDR1 MNHEY and CDR2 SVGAGI. The V and J ends lost 0 bases and 4 bases respectively, with 12 bases between them. This CDR3 is 15 amino acids long. CDR3 region: CASSYSRISLYGYTF. For the CDR3, the DNA is TGTGCCAGCAGTTACTCGCGAATATCTCTCTATGGCTACACCTTC.

The chain combines TRBV7-8 with TRBJ1-2; tentative D call: TRBD1 (6 bases). Deletions cut 7 bases from V and 6 bases from J, with 15 bases between. Germline CDR1 SGHVS, CDR2 FQNEAQ. This CDR3 spans 13 amino acids. The CDR3 sequence: CASTPGQGNGYTF. CDR3 in DNA: TGTGCCAGCACCCCTGGGCAGGGGAATGGCTACACCTTC. Supplemented by reference TRBV7-8 and TRBJ1-2, the full variable domain reads GAGVSQSPRYKVAKRGQDVALRCDPISGHVSLFWYQQALGQGPEFLTYFQNEAQLDKSGLPSDRFFAERPEGSVSTLKIQRTQQEDSAVYLCASTPGQGNGYTFGSGTRLTVV.

The chain is built from TRBV7-8 and TRBJ1-4; the D is unclear. The CDR3 runs 14 residues. V was cut by 4 bases and J by 0 bases, with 6 bases left in between. Germline values: CDR1 SGHVS, CDR2 FQNEAQ. The CDR3 DNA is TGTGCCAGCAGCTACAGCCCAACTAATGAAAAACTGTTTTTT. As protein: CASSYSPTNEKLFF.

This clone was found a few times. As DNA, the CDR3 is TGTGCCTGGAGTTTGGCAGGGGGAACTGAAGCTTTCTTT. It translates to CAWSLAGGTEAFF. The gene calls are TRBV30 and TRBJ1-1; 7 positions match TRBD1. J gave up 5 bases and V 2 bases, and 5 bases lay outside the gene matches. In germline, CDR1 is GTSNPN, CDR2 SVGIG (reference sequence). This CDR3 is 13 amino acids long.

This sequence joins TRBV5-6 and TRBJ2-1; a possible D gene is TRBD2 (6 bases). Germline CDR1 reads SGHDT; CDR2 reads YYEEEE. CDR3 length: 16 residues. The V end lost 4 bases, the J end lost 1 base, and 15 bases lay between the germline ends. The CDR3 reads CASSPRGIASYNEQFF. In nucleotides, the CDR3 is TGTGCCAGCAGCCCCCGGGGGATTGCGTCCTACAATGAGCAGTTCTTC.

This clone turned up a few times. V usage is TRBV7-9 and J usage is TRBJ1-4; D not certain. Deletions cut 6 bases from V and 8 bases from J, with 13 bases between. Germline CDR1 is SEHNR and CDR2 is FQNEAQ (reference sequence). The CDR3 contains 13 residues. The CDR3 coding sequence is TGTGCCAGCAGAAGAAGCGTTGGGGAAAAACTGTTTTTT. The encoded protein is CASRRSVGEKLFF.

The rearrangement joins TRBV19 to TRBJ2-1, with D possibly being TRBD2 (6 bases). The CDR3 loop spans 13 amino acids. Between the trimmed V and J ends, which lost 5 bases and 2 bases, there was a span of 7 bases. The germline V gene encodes CDR1 LNHDA and CDR2 SQIVND (reference sequence). CDR3 loop: CASSWGAYNEQFF. CDR3 sequence (DNA): TGTGCCAGTAGTTGGGGGGCCTACAATGAGCAGTTCTTC. The full variable domain, in which reference TRBV19 and TRBJ2-1 provide the parts outside the CDR3, is DGGITQSPKYLFRKEGQNVTLSCEQNLNHDAMYWYRQDPGQGLRLIYYSQIVNDFQKGDIAEGYSVSREKKESFPLTVTSAQKNPTAFYLCASSWGAYNEQFFGPGTRLTVL.

The rearrangement joins TRBV4-1 to TRBJ2-4; tentatively, D is TRBD1 (5 bases). Trimming took 3 bases from V and 0 from J, leaving 6 bases between them. Germline V gene lookup returns CDR1 MGHRA and CDR2 YSYEKL. This CDR3 comprises 14 residues. The CDR3 nucleotides read TGCGCCAGCAGCCACAGGGAAGCCAAAAACATTCAGTACTTC. Its translation is CASSHREAKNIQYF.

In its sample, this clone was seen once. The chain employs TRBV23-1 and TRBJ1-2; 7 bases agree with TRBD1. TRBV23-1 is treated as an ORF (open reading frame) with a function not yet certain. The CDR3 sequence is 20 residues long. V was pared by 2 bases and J by 4 bases, with 22 bases of the junction left unmatched. The CDR3 loop is CASSQTTPSLRDSKSYGYTF. In nucleotides, the CDR3 is TGCGCCAGCAGTCAAACCACTCCCTCGCTCCGGGACAGCAAGTCCTATGGCTACACCTTC.

The rearrangement joins TRBV9 to TRBJ2-6; 12 bases map to TRBD1. The CDR3 is made up of 18 amino acids. Germline CDR1 and CDR2: SGDLS and YYNGEE. The V and J ends lost 0 bases and 4 bases, in that order; junction bases with no gene match: 5. This chain's CDR3 is CASSVVGQGASGANVLTF. CDR3 in DNA: TGTGCCAGCAGCGTAGTGGGACAGGGGGCGTCGGGGGCCAACGTCCTGACTTTC. The full variable domain, with the rest looked up from reference TRBV9 and TRBJ2-6, is DSGVTQTPKHLITATGQRVTLRCSPRSGDLSVYWYQQSLDQGLQFLIQYYNGEERAKGNILERFSAQQFPDLHSELNLSSLELGDSALYFCASSVVGQGASGANVLTFGAGSRLTVL.